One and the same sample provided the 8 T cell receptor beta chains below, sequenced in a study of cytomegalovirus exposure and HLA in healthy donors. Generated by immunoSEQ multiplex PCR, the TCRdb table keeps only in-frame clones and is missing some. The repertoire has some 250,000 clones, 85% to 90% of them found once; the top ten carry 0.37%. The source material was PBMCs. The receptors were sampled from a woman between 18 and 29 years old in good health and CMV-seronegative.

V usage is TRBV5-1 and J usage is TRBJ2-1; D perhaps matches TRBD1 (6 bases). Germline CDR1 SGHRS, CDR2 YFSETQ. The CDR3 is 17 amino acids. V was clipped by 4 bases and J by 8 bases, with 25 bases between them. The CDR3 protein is CASSAAQGYRTGDEQFF. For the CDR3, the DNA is TGCGCCAGCAGCGCGGCACAGGGTTACCGCACTGGGGATGAGCAGTTCTTC. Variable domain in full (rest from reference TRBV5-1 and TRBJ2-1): KAGVTQTPRYLIKTRGQQVTLSCSPISGHRSVSWYQQTPGQGLQFLFEYFSETQRNKGNFPGRFSGRQFSNSRSEMNVSTLELGDSALYLCASSAAQGYRTGDEQFFGPGTRLTVL.

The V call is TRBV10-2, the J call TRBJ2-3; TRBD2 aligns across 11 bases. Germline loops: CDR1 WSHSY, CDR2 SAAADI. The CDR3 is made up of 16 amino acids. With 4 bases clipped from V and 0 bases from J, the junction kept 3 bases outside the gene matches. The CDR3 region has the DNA TGCGCCAGCAGTGTCACTAGCGGGGGTAGCACAGATACGCAGTATTTT. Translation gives CASSVTSGGSTDTQYF.

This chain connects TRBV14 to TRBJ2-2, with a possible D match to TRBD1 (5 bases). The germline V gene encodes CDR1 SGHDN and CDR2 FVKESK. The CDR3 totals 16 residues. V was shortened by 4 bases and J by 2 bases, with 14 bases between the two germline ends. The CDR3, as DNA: TGTGCCAGCAGCCTCAGGGTAGGGGTAAACACCGGGGAGCTGTTTTTT. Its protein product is CASSLRVGVNTGELFF.

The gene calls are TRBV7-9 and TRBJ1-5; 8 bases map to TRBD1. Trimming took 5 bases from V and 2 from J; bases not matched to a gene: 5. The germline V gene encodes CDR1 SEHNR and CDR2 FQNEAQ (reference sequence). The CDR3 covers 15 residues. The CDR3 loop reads CASSTGTGRNQPQHF. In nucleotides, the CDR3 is TGTGCCAGCAGCACCGGGACAGGCCGCAATCAGCCCCAGCATTTT.

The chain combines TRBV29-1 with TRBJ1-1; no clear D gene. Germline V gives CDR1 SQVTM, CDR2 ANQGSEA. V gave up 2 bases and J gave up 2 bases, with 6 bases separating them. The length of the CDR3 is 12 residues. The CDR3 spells CSVELSNTEAFF. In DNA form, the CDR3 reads TGCAGCGTTGAACTATCAAACACTGAAGCTTTCTTT.

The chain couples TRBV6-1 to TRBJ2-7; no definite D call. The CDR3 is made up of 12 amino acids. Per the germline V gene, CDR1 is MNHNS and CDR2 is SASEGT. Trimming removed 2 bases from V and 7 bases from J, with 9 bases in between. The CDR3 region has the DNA TGTGCCAGCAGTGAATCGGTCTGGGAGCAGTACTTC. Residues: CASSESVWEQYF.

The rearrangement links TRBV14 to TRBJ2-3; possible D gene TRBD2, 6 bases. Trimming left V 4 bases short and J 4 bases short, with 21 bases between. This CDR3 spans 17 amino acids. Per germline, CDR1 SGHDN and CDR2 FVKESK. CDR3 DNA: TGTGCCAGCAGCCCCGCCGATTCATCGGGGAGGTCAGATACGCAGTATTTT. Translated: CASSPADSSGRSDTQYF. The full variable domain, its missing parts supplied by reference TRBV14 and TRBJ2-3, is EAGVTQFPSHSVIEKGQTVTLRCDPISGHDNLYWYRRVMGKEIKFLLHFVKESKQDESGMPNNRFLAERTGGTYSTLKVQPAELEDSGVYFCASSPADSSGRSDTQYFGPGTRLTVL.

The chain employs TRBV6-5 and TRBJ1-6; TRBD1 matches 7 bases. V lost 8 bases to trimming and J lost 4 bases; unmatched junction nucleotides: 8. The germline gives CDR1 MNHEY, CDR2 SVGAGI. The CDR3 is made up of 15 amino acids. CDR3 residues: CASQIGGAYNSPLHF. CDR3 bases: TGTGCCAGCCAAATAGGGGGCGCATATAATTCACCCCTCCACTTT.